This note documents a single TCR beta chain sequence. Using immunoSEQ multiplex PCR, the repertoire was profiled, and TCRdb retains in-frame clones only, with some absent. The sample lists about 2 million clones; approximately 94% were seen once. The naive CD8 population came from CD45RO-negative cells selected for CCR7, without terminally differentiated effector memory CD45RA+ cells. This record belongs to a study of shared clonotypes between healthy human individuals. Germline values: CDR1 MDHEN, CDR2 SYDVKM. V lost 6 bases to trimming and J lost 0 bases; unmatched junction nucleotides: 16. The CDR3 runs 19 residues.

The specimen was naive CD8+ T cells sorted from blood. The sequence derives from a young man in good health. V gene TRBV28 combines with J gene TRBJ2-1; 8 bases fit TRBD2. CDR3 in amino acids: CASSAGISGASSSYNEQFF. The DNA for the CDR3 is TGTGCCAGCAGCGCTGGAATTAGCGGGGCTAGTAGCTCCTACAATGAGCAGTTCTTC.